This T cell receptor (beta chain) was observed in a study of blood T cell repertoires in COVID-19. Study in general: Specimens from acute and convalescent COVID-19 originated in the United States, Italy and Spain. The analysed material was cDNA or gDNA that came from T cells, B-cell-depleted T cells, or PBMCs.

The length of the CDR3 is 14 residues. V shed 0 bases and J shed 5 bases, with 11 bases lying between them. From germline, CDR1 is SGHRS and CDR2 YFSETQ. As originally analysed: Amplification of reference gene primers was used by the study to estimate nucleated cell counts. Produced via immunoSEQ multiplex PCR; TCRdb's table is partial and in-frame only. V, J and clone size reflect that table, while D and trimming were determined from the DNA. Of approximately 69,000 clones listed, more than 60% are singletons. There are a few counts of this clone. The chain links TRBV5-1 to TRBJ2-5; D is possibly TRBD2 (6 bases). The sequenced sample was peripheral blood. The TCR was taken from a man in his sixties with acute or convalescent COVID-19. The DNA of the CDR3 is TGCGCCAGCAGCTTGGAAGGAGGGGATGAGACCCAGTACTTC. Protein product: CASSLEGGDETQYF.